This is a list of T cell receptor beta chains from one sample in a study of human T cells and chemical hapten exposure. In TCRdb, the RACE reads were re-called with MiXCR into one record per CDR3 protein. The table lists tens of thousands of distinct CDR3 sequences, 9.5% to 11% of them singletons. The sequences come from whole blood, collected in connection with sensitization to the hapten diphenylcyclopropenone (DPC). Every receptor here comes from a man aged 40-49 years with alopecia areata. Some clones in this sample may be carry-over from other donors' samples. Each CDR3 is given without its conserved first and last residue. Not all rows give a size; the values are once, few, many and, for expanded clones, a class.

v_call clone_size cdr3_aa
TRBV28 many ASKASGRLETQY
TRBV29-1 . SVGASGSYTQY
TRBV29-1 . SGIRTSGSDTQY
TRBV18 . ASSRRDTPVQETQY
TRBV19 . ASSVLGGQGGQETQY
TRBV28 few ASLNSGRAQETQY
TRBV7-3 few ASSLKGSSGRPPETQY
TRBV28 few ASSYAGGNQPQH
TRBV5-1 few ASSLERALNTEAF
TRBV6-5 . ASTPPAGSGAF
TRBV7-9 . ASSPTRSSYNEQF
TRBV29-1 few SVGQGFGNQPQH
TRBV2 many ASSDTPDNEQF
TRBV7-2 . ASTSLPSGSGTDTQY
TRBV3-1 . ASTPLNTGELF
TRBV4-3 many ASSQEKLGWWGNTIY
TRBV12-3/TRBV12-4 few ASSLSSGDTDTQY
TRBV2 many ASRGQPSSGNTIY
TRBV5-6 few ASSISGKVTEAF
TRBV29-1 many SVLPSGRFVSEAF
TRBV12-3/TRBV12-4 . ASSLMGQGNTEAF
TRBV5-1 . ASSSSGSTDTQY
TRBV3-1 many ASSLPPLAEQF
TRBV29-1 few SVGGGSSYNEQF
TRBV5-5 . ASSLNVYQETQY
TRBV19 few ASSPGGRDQPQH
TRBV14 . ASSQQQLGGGEQF
TRBV7-2 few ASSLAGIIDEQF
TRBV27 . ASSPDRVTEAF
TRBV3-1 . ASSQEGSSSYNSPLH
TRBV28 . ASSPQQGRSGNTIY
TRBV28 few ASSSGGGEKLF
TRBV2 . ASSGTGVTGELF
TRBV7-2 . ASSPLPPDTQY
TRBV7-2 . ASSWGTEVEQY
TRBV4-3 . ASSQELGQSYGYT
TRBV5-4 . ASSPSAGREAGELF
TRBV2 . ASSVQFTDTQY
TRBV6-2/TRBV6-3 few ASSTRDRRGYT
TRBV12-3/TRBV12-4 many ASRSGRSGSYEQY
TRBV20-1 many SASFVGEQY
TRBV7-9 . ASSPRTQETQY
TRBV11-1 many ASSLIRTERTYGYT
TRBV11-2 . ASSPGLQYTGELF
TRBV20-1 few SARVVGVMQPQH
TRBV7-3 . ASSPGTSGSEQY
TRBV28 . ASREGQLGNQPQH
TRBV28 few ASSLLRYETQY
TRBV6-2/TRBV6-3 . ASREVTYEQY
TRBV18 few ASSPPLKFFVNEQF